The present T cell receptor beta chain was sequenced within a study of blood T cell repertoires in COVID-19. In the study overall: The origin of the acute and convalescent COVID-19 samples was the United States, Italy and Spain. PBMCs, B-cell-depleted T cells, or T cells provided the cDNA or gDNA that made up the material.

As originally analysed: The authors estimated nucleated cell counts from reference gene primer amplification. The method was immunoSEQ multiplex PCR; TCRdb's version includes in-frame clones alone and lacks a portion of them. V and J calls and clone size are copied from that table; D and trimming were computed from the DNA. Of more than 250,000 clones in the sample, more than 70% are singletons; the top ten hold roughly 1.2%. The CDR3 contains 15 residues. Unmatched junction bases numbered 8, after V lost 8 bases and J lost 4 bases. Germline values: CDR1 SGDLS, CDR2 YYNGEE. This chain links TRBV9 with TRBJ2-1; 11 bases line up with TRBD2. Sequencing was carried out using peripheral blood. The sequence was collected from a woman aged 45-65 years with acute or convalescent COVID-19. CDR3 in DNA: TGTGCCAGTTGCCCGTCTAGCGGGGGGTACAATGAGCAGTTCTTC. Its translation is CASCPSSGGYNEQFF. The full variable domain, its missing parts supplied by reference TRBV9 and TRBJ2-1, is DSGVTQTPKHLITATGQRVTLRCSPRSGDLSVYWYQQSLDQGLQFLIQYYNGEERAKGNILERFSAQQFPDLHSELNLSSLELGDSALYFCASCPSSGGYNEQFFGPGTRLTVL.